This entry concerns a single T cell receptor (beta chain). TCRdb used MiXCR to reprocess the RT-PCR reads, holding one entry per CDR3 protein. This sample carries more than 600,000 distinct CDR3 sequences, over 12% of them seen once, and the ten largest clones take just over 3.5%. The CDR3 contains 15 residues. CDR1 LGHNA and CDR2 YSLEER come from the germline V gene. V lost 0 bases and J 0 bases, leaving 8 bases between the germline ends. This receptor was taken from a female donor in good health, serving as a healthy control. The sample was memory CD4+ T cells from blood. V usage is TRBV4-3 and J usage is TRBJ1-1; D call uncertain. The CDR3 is CASSQEQILNTEAFF. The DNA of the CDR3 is TGCGCCAGCAGCCAAGAACAAATACTGAACACTGAAGCTTTCTTT.